This record covers a single T cell receptor (beta chain). Its antigen is still unknown. No base-level quality is on record; no much larger clone is a single base apart. The immunoSEQ Assay was the method used to sequence TCRbeta CDR3 regions. After extraction, genomic DNA underwent amplification by bias-controlled multiplex PCR, followed by high-throughput sequencing. The authors' pipeline ran thus. To quantify the absolute abundance of every unique TCRbeta CDR3 region, sequences were collapsed and filtered. T cell fraction was estimated by normalizing TCRbeta template counts to usable DNA, with usable DNA measured through amplification of reference genes found in all nucleated cells. Repertoire TCRs were annotated as SARS-CoV-2-specific when V gene, CDR3 amino acid sequence and J gene were exactly matched to a known reactive TCR set. The reference SARS-CoV-2 TCR set was derived from MIRA and filtered for enrichment in COVID-19-positive ImmuneCODE repertoires, a step that removed public or cross-reactive TCRs. Based on the MIRA antigens, annotated TCRs were further analysed at the level of specific ORF or position within ORF. Breadth was defined as the number of annotated unique rearrangements divided by the total number of unique productive rearrangements, and depth was defined as the summed frequency of the annotated unique rearrangements. Two-sided Wilcoxon rank-sum tests were applied when comparing TCR breadth between groups. TCRdb took over this immuneACCESS table, retaining in-frame rearrangements with V and J assigned. Such tables are incomplete; in checked studies, under half of the missing clones stem from an unresolved V gene, and the remainder is unexplained. V and J calls and clone size come straight from that table; D and trimming were deduced from the DNA. Across this sample there are 320,000 or so clones, with about 90% seen only once. Over 5% of the sample is in the top ten clones.

The CDR3 holds 15 amino acids from the cysteine to the phenylalanine. Here the CDR3 DNA is all that survives: 45 bases in frame from base 1. The junction shows trimming of 4 bases on V and 6 bases on J, plus 15 bases between the germline ends. CDR1 and CDR2, looked up from the germline V gene, are SGHTA and FQGNSA. The treatment or condition tag for this specimen amounts to: about 20 received Ad26.COV2.S at low or high dose, single or two shots; 5 received placebo; per-sample allocation not given. For vaccine and placebo recipients, repertoires were sequenced using samples collected on day 63 after the first injection. In Cohort 1b, 25 or so adults aged 18-55 years were enrolled at a single site in Boston, USA, between 29 July and 7 August 2020. Ad26.COV2.S was a replication-incompetent adenovirus type 26 vector expressing a prefusion-stabilized SARS-CoV-2 spike protein from the original Wuhan strain.

These data originate in a study of Ad26.COV2.S vaccination and SARS-CoV-2 variants (dated by TCRdb to the early 2020s). Background on the whole study: Donors in the vaccine arm were drawn from COV1001, a multicentre, randomized, double-blind, placebo-controlled phase I-IIa trial testing Ad26.COV2.S in healthy adults. Dosing of Ad26.COV2.S was intramuscular, at either 5x10^10 or 1x10^11 viral particles, delivered as one shot or as two shots spaced 56 days apart. The specificity and breadth of SARS-CoV-2-reactive T cell receptors after Ad26.COV2.S vaccination were assessed by TCRbeta repertoire sequencing. The TCR-sequenced set comprised approximately 30 samples: around 20 Ad26.COV2.S vaccine recipients, 5 placebo recipients and 8 SARS-CoV-2 convalescent individuals. Trial participants were randomized into five groups of five, in which low-dose or high-dose Ad26.COV2.S was given once or twice, or placebo was given on both occasions. Investigators remained blinded to trial group allocation during experiments and outcome assessment.

General conclusions and limits of the study: Non-spike TCR breadth was comparable between vaccine and placebo recipients, consistent with the vaccine containing only spike. The study lacked the statistical power to compare responses across vaccine doses or regimens. Compared with placebo recipients, Ad26.COV2.S recipients showed higher spike-specific TCR breadth (P = 0.0014). The authors noted that the TCR breadth and depth analyses may have underestimated total T cell responses. After vaccination, substantial breadth of spike-specific CD8+ and CD4+ T cell responses was reported.

Sequencing used peripheral blood, obtained in a trial of Ad26.COV2.S vaccine versus placebo. Recombination connected TRBV7-2 to TRBJ2-2, and perhaps TRBD1 as D gene, on 6 matching bases. The TCR was taken from a person aged 18-60 years who received the Ad26.COV2.S COVID-19 vaccine or a placebo. The CDR3 region reads CASSWGTTTPGELFF. The sequenced DNA is TGTGCCAGCAGCTGGGGGACAACTACACCCGGGGAGCTGTTTTTT.